Listed below are T cell receptor beta chains from one sample, sequenced in a study of blood T cell repertoires in COVID-19. Data came from immunoSEQ multiplex PCR; TCRdb stores just in-frame clones and leaves some out. Of approximately 150,000 clones listed, roughly four fifths are singletons. The sample taken for sequencing was peripheral blood. The receptors here all came from a woman of 80 years or more with acute or convalescent COVID-19. Both conserved end residues are part of each CDR3. A D gene is named only where the DNA matches it firmly. A row's size may be missing; if present it is once, few, many or a size class.

J | D | V | size | DNA | CDR3
TRBJ2-7 | TRBD1 | TRBV25-1 | - | TGTGCCAGCAGGCCTGGGGGACAGGGTTTCTACGAGCAGTACTTC | CASRPGGQGFYEQYF
TRBJ2-7 | TRBD1 | TRBV5-8 | few | TGTGCCAGCAGCCAGGACAGGGGCCACGAGCAGTACTTC | CASSQDRGHEQYF
TRBJ1-5 | - | TRBV3-1/TRBV3-2 | - | TGTGCCAGCAGCCGCCCTCCGGGGGATCAGCCCCAGCATTTT | CASSRPPGDQPQHF
TRBJ2-1 | - | TRBV5-1 | - | TGCGCCAGCAGCAGTCGCGGAGTTTACAATGAGCAGTTCTTC | CASSSRGVYNEQFF
TRBJ1-1 | - | TRBV5-1 | - | TGCGCCAGCAGCGCGGACACACAGAACACTGAAGCTTTCTTT | CASSADTQNTEAFF
TRBJ1-5 | - | TRBV2 | few | TGTGCCAGCAGTGAGTCTGGGAGGAATCAGCCCCAGCATTTT | CASSESGRNQPQHF
TRBJ1-2 | TRBD1 | TRBV2 | - | TGTGCCAGCAGAGGACGACAGGGGGCCTTTGAAGGCTACACCTTC | CASRGRQGAFEGYTF
TRBJ1-6 | - | TRBV25-1 | many | TGTGCCAGCAGTGAATCCGACAGTCCTAATTCACCCCTCCACTTT | CASSESDSPNSPLHF
TRBJ2-3 | - | TRBV7-9 | - | TGTGCCAGCAGCCTTCAGGGATTTGGAACAGATACGCAGTATTTT | CASSLQGFGTDTQYF
TRBJ2-3 | - | TRBV7-3 | - | TGTGCCAGCAGCTCCACTGGTAGGAGCGAGCAGTATTTT | CASSSTGRSEQYF
TRBJ1-5 | - | TRBV30 | - | TGTGCCTGGAGTGAATATGGGGGGGAGAGCAATCAGCCCCAGCATTTT | CAWSEYGGESNQPQHF
TRBJ2-1 | TRBD2 | TRBV9 | - | TGTGCCAGCACTCCGGGACTAGCGGGGAATGAGCAGTTCTTC | CASTPGLAGNEQFF
TRBJ1-2 | TRBD1 | TRBV5-4 | - | TGTGCCAGCAGCCTGGGACAGACCCCGAACTATGGCTACACCTTC | CASSLGQTPNYGYTF
TRBJ2-7 | TRBD2 | TRBV10-2 | - | TGCGCCAGCAGTTCCCGGACTAGCGGGGTTATCTACGAGCAGTACTTC | CASSSRTSGVIYEQYF
TRBJ2-3 | - | TRBV7-2 | - | TGTGCCAGCAGCTTAGTAGGGCGGGGTGATGTAGATACGCAGTATTTT | CASSLVGRGDVDTQYF
TRBJ2-3 | - | TRBV21-1 | once | TGTGCCAGCAGCAAATACGACAGGGCCAGCACAGATACGCAGTATTTT | CASSKYDRASTDTQYF
TRBJ2-3 | TRBD2 | TRBV24-1 | once | TGTGCCACCAGTGATACGCGGGCGGGAGCGGATACGCAGTATTTT | CATSDTRAGADTQYF
TRBJ2-6 | TRBD1 | TRBV6-2/TRBV6-3 | - | TGTGCCAGCAGTTGGACAGGGTCAGCTGGGGCCAACGTCCTGACTTTC | CASSWTGSAGANVLTF
TRBJ2-3 | TRBD1 | TRBV19 | - | TGTGCCAGCCGGGACAGGGCGGGGAGCACAGATACGCAGTATTTT | CASRDRAGSTDTQYF
TRBJ2-3 | TRBD1 | TRBV9 | - | TGTGCCAGCAGCGTAGTAGGGGACAGGGGGACGCAGTATTTT | CASSVVGDRGTQYF
TRBJ2-1 | - | TRBV6-6 | - | TGTGCCAGCAGTCCGGACGGGGATGAGCAGTTCTTC | CASSPDGDEQFF
TRBJ2-7 | - | TRBV27 | - | TGTGCCAGCAGAGGGCAGAGACCGGGAGAGCAGTACTTC | CASRGQRPGEQYF
TRBJ2-7 | TRBD2 | TRBV10-3 | - | TGTGCCACAGACTCTAGCGGGGGGGCGTCCTACGAGCAGTACTTC | CATDSSGGASYEQYF
TRBJ2-2 | - | TRBV6-5 | - | TGTGCCAGCAAGGGGACTGGGGTTATCTCCGGGGAGCTGTTTTTT | CASKGTGVISGELFF
TRBJ1-6 | - | TRBV7-2 | - | TGTGCCAGCAGCTTAGGCGGGTCCAGGACTCCATCACCCCTCCACTTT | CASSLGGSRTPSPLHF
TRBJ2-7 | TRBD1 | TRBV27 | once | TGTGCCAGCAGTTCCGGGACAGGGGGCTACGAGCAGTACTTC | CASSSGTGGYEQYF
TRBJ1-1 | - | TRBV5-6 | once | TGTGCCAGCAGCTTGAAGGTGTACAGGATGAACACTGAAGCTTTCTTT | CASSLKVYRMNTEAFF
TRBJ1-3 | - | TRBV18 | - | TGTGCCAGCTCCGAGGACAGCTCTGGAAACACCATATATTTT | CASSEDSSGNTIYF
TRBJ1-5 | TRBD1 | TRBV19 | - | TGTGCCAGTAGTATAGATAACAGGGGTCAGCCCCAGCATTTT | CASSIDNRGQPQHF
TRBJ1-4 | - | TRBV5-1 | - | TGCGCCAGCAGCTTGGGCGCGGTCGCAACTAATGAAAAACTGTTTTTT | CASSLGAVATNEKLFF
TRBJ2-7 | - | TRBV18 | - | TGTGCCAGCTCACCCCTGAGGGGGTCCTACGAGCAGTACTTC | CASSPLRGSYEQYF
TRBJ1-4 | - | TRBV9 | - | TGTGCCAGCAGCGTAGCCCAGGGTCCGGGTGAAAAACTGTTTTTT | CASSVAQGPGEKLFF
TRBJ2-5 | TRBD2 | TRBV10-3 | - | TGTGCCATCACCCCGGGACTAGCGGGGCAAGAGACCCAGTACTTC | CAITPGLAGQETQYF
TRBJ2-2 | TRBD2 | TRBV4-3 | - | TGCGCCAGCAGCCAATTCGCGGGGGGAGTCACCGGGGAGCTGTTTTTT | CASSQFAGGVTGELFF
TRBJ2-7 | - | TRBV19 | - | TGTGCCAGTAGTATGGAGGCGTTAGGACGGAGTGGGATAACCTACGAGCAGTACTTC | CASSMEALGRSGITYEQYF
TRBJ2-7 | - | TRBV18 | - | TGTGCCAGCTCACCACCACTAGATGGCGAGCAGTACTTC | CASSPPLDGEQYF
TRBJ1-2 | - | TRBV6-2/TRBV6-3 | - | TGTGCCAGCAGTTTTGGAGTCTATGGCTACACCTTC | CASSFGVYGYTF
TRBJ2-5 | - | TRBV6-1 | - | TGTGCCAGCAGTGAAGCCCGGACATCCCAAGAGACCCAGTACTTC | CASSEARTSQETQYF
TRBJ2-3 | - | TRBV11-3 | - | TGTGCCAGCAGCTTTAGTCCGGATACGCAGTATTTT | CASSFSPDTQYF
TRBJ1-6 | TRBD1 | TRBV3-1/TRBV3-2 | - | TGTGCCAGCAGCTACTACCGGGACAGTAAAAATTCACCCCTCCACTTT | CASSYYRDSKNSPLHF
TRBJ2-7 | - | TRBV18 | once | TGTGCCAGCTCCCCTGACAGCTACGAGCAGTACTTC | CASSPDSYEQYF
TRBJ1-2 | - | TRBV5-1 | - | TGCGCCAGCCGAAACATCAAAACCTTATCTTACTATGGCTACACCTTC | CASRNIKTLSYYGYTF
TRBJ2-7 | - | TRBV6-2/TRBV6-3 | - | TGTGCCAGCAGCCAAAACCGGGACTCCCGTTACGAGCAGTACTTC | CASSQNRDSRYEQYF
TRBJ1-5 | - | TRBV12-3/TRBV12-4 | - | TGTGCCAGCAGAGGGGCAGGGTCTCAGCCCCAGCATTTT | CASRGAGSQPQHF
TRBJ1-1 | TRBD1 | TRBV4-1 | - | TGCGCCAGCACCAGACAGGGCGGGTTTGAAGCTTTCTTT | CASTRQGGFEAFF